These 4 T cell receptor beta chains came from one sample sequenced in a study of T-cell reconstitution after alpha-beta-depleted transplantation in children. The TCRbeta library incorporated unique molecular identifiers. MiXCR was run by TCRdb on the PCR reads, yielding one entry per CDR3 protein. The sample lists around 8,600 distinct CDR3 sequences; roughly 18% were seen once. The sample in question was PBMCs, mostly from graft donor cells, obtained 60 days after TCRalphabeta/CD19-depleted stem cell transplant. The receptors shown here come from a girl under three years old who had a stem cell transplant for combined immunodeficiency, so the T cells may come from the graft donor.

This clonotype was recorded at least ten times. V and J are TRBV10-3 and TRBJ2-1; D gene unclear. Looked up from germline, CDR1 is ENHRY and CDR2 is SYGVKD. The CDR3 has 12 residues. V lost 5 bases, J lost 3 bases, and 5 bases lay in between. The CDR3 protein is CAISWDYNEQFF. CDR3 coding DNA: TGTGCCATCAGTTGGGACTACAATGAGCAGTTCTTC.

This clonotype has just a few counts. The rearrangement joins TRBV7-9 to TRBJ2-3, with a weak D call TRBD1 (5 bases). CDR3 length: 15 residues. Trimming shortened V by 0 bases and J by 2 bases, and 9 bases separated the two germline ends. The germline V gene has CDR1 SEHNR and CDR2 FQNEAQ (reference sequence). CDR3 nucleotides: TGTGCCAGCAGCTTAGCCAGGGCCACCACAGATACGCAGTATTTT. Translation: CASSLARATTDTQYF.

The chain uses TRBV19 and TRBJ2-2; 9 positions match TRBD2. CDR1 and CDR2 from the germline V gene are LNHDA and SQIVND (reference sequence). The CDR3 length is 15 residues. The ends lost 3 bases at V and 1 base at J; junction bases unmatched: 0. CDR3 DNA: TGTGCCAGTAGTATTAGCGGGGGGAACACCGGGGAGCTGTTTTTT. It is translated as CASSISGGNTGELFF.

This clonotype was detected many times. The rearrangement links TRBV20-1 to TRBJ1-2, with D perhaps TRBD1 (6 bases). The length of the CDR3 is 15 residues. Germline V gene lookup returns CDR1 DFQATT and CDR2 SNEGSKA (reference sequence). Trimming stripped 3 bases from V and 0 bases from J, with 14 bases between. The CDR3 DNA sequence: TGCAGTGCTAGGGGGGGCATCCTCCCTAACTATGGCTACACCTTC. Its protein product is CSARGGILPNYGYTF.